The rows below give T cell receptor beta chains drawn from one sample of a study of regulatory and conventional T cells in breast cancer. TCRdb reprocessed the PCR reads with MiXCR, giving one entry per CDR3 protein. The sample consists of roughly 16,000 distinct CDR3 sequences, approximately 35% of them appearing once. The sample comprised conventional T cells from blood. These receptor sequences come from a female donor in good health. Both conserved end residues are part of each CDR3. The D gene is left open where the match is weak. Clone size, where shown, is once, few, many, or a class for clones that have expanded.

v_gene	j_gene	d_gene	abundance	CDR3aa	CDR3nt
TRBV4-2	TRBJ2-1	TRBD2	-	CASSQEAVLLAGVDNEQFF	TGTGCCAGCAGCCAAGAAGCGGTGTTACTAGCGGGAGTCGATAATGAGCAGTTCTTC
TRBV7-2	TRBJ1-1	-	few	CASSLAKGRTEAFF	TGTGCCAGCAGCTTAGCGAAAGGGCGGACTGAAGCTTTCTTT
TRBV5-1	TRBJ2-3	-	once	CASRYSTGTQYF	TGCGCCAGTCGGTACAGCACAGGTACGCAGTATTTC
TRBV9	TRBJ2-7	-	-	CASSVATTGSIREQYF	TGTGCCAGCAGCGTAGCTACTACGGGATCTATACGGGAGCAGTACTTC
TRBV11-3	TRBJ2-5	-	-	CASSFGRAQLSETQYF	TGTGCCAGCAGCTTCGGCAGGGCCCAATTATCCGAGACCCAGTACTTC
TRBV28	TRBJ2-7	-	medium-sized	CASRELTGTYEQYF	TGTGCCAGCAGAGAACTGACAGGTACCTACGAGCAGTACTTC
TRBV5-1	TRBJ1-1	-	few	CASSERVGNTEAFF	TGCGCCAGCAGCGAAAGGGTGGGGAACACTGAAGCTTTCTTT
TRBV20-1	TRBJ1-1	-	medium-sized	CSAPRRMNTEAFF	TGCAGTGCACCGCGCAGGATGAACACTGAAGCTTTCTTT
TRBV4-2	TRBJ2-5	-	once	CASGPTPGRQETQYF	TGTGCCAGCGGCCCTACCCCGGGACGGCAAGAGACCCAGTACTTC
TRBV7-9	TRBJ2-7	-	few	CASSRSPSVEQYF	TGTGCCAGCAGCCGAAGTCCTTCGGTCGAGCAGTACTTC
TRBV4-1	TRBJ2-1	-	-	CASSRALGTTRGQEQFF	TGCGCCAGCAGCCGGGCCTTAGGGACTACGCGGGGGCAGGAGCAGTTCTTC
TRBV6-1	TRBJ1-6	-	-	CASSETLGSNSPLHF	TGTGCCAGCAGTGAAACGTTAGGATCTAATTCACCCCTCCACTTT
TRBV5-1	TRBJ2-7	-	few	CASSLPSSYEQYF	TGCGCCAGCAGCTTACCTAGTTCCTACGAGCAGTACTTC
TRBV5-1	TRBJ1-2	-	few	CASRPLTVANYGYTF	TGCGCCAGCCGGCCCCTGACAGTCGCTAACTATGGCTACACCTTC
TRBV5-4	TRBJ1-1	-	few	CASSLDPGDTEAFF	TGTGCCAGCAGCTTGGATCCGGGGGACACTGAAGCTTTCTTT
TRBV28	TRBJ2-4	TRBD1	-	CASSPGTGGIGNIQYF	TGTGCCAGCAGTCCGGGGACAGGGGGCATTGGAAACATTCAGTACTTC
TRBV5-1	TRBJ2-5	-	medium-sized	CASSSRTRERETQYF	TGCGCCAGCAGCTCCAGGACAAGGGAGAGGGAGACCCAGTACTTC
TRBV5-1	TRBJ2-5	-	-	CASSASRGQTQYF	TGCGCCAGCAGCGCGTCCAGGGGACAGACCCAGTACTTC
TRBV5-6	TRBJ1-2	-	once	CASSLVTGYGYTF	TGTGCCAGCAGCTTGGTGACAGGATATGGCTACACCTTC
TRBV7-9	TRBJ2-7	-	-	CASSLARSSRHEQYF	TGTGCCAGCAGCTTAGCTCGGAGTTCGAGACACGAGCAGTACTTC
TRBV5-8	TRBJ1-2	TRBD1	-	CASSQGGLGGYTF	TGTGCCAGCAGCCAGGGGGGACTGGGTGGCTACACCTTC
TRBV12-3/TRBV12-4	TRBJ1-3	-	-	CASSLERRNTIYF	TGTGCCAGCAGTTTGGAGCGGCGTAACACCATATATTTT
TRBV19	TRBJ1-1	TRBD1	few	CASSADRDTEAFF	TGTGCCAGTAGTGCGGACAGGGACACTGAAGCTTTCTTT
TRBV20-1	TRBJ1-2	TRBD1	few	CSAWGTGREGYGYTF	TGCAGTGCCTGGGGGACAGGACGTGAAGGCTATGGCTACACCTTC
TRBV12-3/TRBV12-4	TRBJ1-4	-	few	CASTLHPGEKLFF	TGTGCCAGCACCCTCCACCCTGGGGAAAAACTGTTTTTT
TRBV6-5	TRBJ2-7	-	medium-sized	CASSYSYNPSYEQYF	TGTGCCAGCAGTTACTCTTACAACCCTTCCTACGAGCAGTACTTC
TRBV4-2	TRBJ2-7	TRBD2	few	CASASGGGRAYEQYF	TGTGCCAGCGCCTCAGGTGGAGGGAGGGCCTACGAGCAGTACTTC
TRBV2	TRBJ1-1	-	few	CASRTPGGGLNTEAFF	TGTGCCAGCAGAACTCCTGGGGGGGGACTGAACACTGAAGCTTTCTTT
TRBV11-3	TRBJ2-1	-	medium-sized	CASSAGGTNNEQFF	TGTGCCAGCAGCGCAGGTGGGACGAACAATGAGCAGTTCTTC
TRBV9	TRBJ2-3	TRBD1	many	CASSEGQGTSTDTQYF	TGTGCCAGCAGCGAGGGACAGGGTACTAGCACAGATACGCAGTATTTT
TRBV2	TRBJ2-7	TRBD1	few	CASAGGLSYEQYF	TGTGCCAGCGCAGGGGGCCTCTCCTACGAGCAGTACTTC
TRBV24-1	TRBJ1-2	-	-	CATSKPDIYGYTF	TGTGCCACCAGTAAACCAGACATCTATGGCTACACCTTC